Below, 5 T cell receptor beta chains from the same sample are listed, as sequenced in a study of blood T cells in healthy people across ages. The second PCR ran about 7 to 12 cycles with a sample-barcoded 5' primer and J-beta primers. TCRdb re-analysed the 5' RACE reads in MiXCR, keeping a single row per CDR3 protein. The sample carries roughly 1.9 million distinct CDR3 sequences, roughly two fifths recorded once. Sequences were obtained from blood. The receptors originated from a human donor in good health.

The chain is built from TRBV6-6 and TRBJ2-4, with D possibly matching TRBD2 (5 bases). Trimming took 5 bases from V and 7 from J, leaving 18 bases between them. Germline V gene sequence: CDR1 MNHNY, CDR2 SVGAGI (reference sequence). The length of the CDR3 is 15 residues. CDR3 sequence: CASSRSGPSGNIQYF. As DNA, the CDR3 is TGTGCCAGCAGTCGCTCGGGTCCCTCGGGGAACATTCAGTACTTC.

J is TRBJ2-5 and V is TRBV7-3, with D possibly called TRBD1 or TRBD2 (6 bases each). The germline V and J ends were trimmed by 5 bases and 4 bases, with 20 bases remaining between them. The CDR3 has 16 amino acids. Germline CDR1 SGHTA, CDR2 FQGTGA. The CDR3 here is CASSPQRAGRGETQYF. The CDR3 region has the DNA TGTGCCAGCAGCCCCCAGAGAGCGGGCAGGGGAGAGACCCAGTACTTC.

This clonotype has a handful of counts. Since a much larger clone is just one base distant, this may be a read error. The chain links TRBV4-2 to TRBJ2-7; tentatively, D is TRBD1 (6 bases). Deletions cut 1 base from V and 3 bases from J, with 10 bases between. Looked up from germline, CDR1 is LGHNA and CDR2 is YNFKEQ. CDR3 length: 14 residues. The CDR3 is CASSQGTENYEQYF. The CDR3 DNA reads TGTGCCAGCAGCCAAGGGACAGAAAACTACGAGCAGTACTTC.

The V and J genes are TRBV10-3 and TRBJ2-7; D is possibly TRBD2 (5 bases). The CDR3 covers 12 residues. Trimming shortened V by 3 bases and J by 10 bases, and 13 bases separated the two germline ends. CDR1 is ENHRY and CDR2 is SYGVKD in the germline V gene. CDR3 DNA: TGTGCCATCAGTGAAGCGGTCGGGTCCCAGTACTTC. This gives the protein CAISEAVGSQYF.

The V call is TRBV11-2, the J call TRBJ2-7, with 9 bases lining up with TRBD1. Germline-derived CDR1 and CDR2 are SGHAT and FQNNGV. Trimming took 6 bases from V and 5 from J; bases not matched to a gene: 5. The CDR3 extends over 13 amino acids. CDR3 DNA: TGTGCCAGCAGATTACAGGGGGCAAACGAGCAGTACTTC. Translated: CASRLQGANEQYF.